The sequence of this TCR beta chain was determined in a study of T cell responses to AZD1222 COVID-19 vaccine. Generated by immunoSEQ multiplex PCR, the TCRdb table keeps only in-frame clones and is missing some. The sample includes 110,000 to 150,000 clones, roughly 91% of them seen just once. Trimming pared 0 bases from V and 6 bases from J, leaving 8 bases between. Germline CDR1 is LGHDT and CDR2 is YNNKEL (reference sequence). The CDR3 runs to 13 residues. The TCR comes from an adult in good health. V gene TRBV3-1 (or the pseudogene TRBV3-2) combines with J gene TRBJ1-1; D call uncertain. The material was peripheral blood, obtained on day 0 of AZD1222 vaccination. The CDR3: CASSQDLGSEAFF. In DNA, the CDR3 is TGTGCCAGCAGCCAAGATTTAGGATCTGAAGCTTTCTTT.